Listed here are 31 T cell receptor beta chains from one sample, sequenced in a study of shared clonotypes between healthy human individuals. In the naive CD8 group, cells lacked CD45RO and were positively selected for CCR7, so terminally differentiated effector memory CD45RA+ cells were left out. The method was immunoSEQ multiplex PCR; TCRdb's version includes in-frame clones alone and lacks a portion of them. The sample lists about 2,200,000 clones; about 93% were seen once. The source material was naive CD8+ T cells from PBMCs. Source of these receptors: a man aged 18 to 29 in good health. Some clones in this sample may be carry-over from other donors' samples.

This chain uses TRBV7-3 with TRBJ2-1; 10 bases map to TRBD2. This CDR3 comprises 15 residues. With 5 bases clipped from V and 8 bases from J, the junction kept 9 bases outside the gene matches. Looked up from germline, CDR1 is SGHTA and CDR2 is FQGTGA. CDR3 DNA: TGTGCCAGCAGCCCGGTGGCTAGCGGGAGCTATGAGCAGTTCTTC. Protein: CASSPVASGSYEQFF.

This chain connects TRBV6-6 to TRBJ1-1; a possible D gene is TRBD1 (5 bases). Per the germline V gene, CDR1 is MNHNY and CDR2 is SVGAGI (reference sequence). The CDR3 is 14 amino acids. Trimming cost V 6 bases and J 0 bases, with 11 bases left between them. CDR3 bases: TGTGCCAGCAGACCCCGACAGATGAACACTGAAGCTTTCTTT. The encoded protein is CASRPRQMNTEAFF.

In this sample, this clone turned up a few times. V and J are TRBV18 and TRBJ1-2; tentatively, D is TRBD1 (5 bases). This CDR3 comprises 13 residues. The V gene's germline CDR1 is KGHSH and CDR2 LQKENI. V lost 2 bases and J lost 6, with 10 bases in between. CDR3 residues: CASSPEQVDGYTF. The CDR3 coding sequence is TGTGCCAGCTCACCAGAACAGGTGGATGGCTACACCTTC.

Turning to this clone: A much larger clone differs from this one at a single base, so this may be a read error. This sample includes further DNA sequences coding for the same CDR3. The chain employs TRBV27 and TRBJ2-7; D is uncertain. The ends were cut back, 5 bases at V and 0 bases at J, with 2 bases in the middle. The CDR3 runs 11 residues. Germline CDR1 is MNHEY and CDR2 is SMNVEV (reference sequence). The CDR3 nucleotides read TGTGCCAGCAGTACCTCCTACGAGCAGTACTTC. It encodes CASSTSYEQYF.

The chain couples TRBV4-2 to TRBJ1-1; weak D call: TRBD1 (5 bases). CDR1 LGHNA and CDR2 YNFKEQ come from the germline V gene. With 4 bases removed from V and 2 bases from J, the gap between germline ends came to 20 bases. This CDR3 region has 17 residues. CDR3 protein: CASSPSLGHISNTEAFF. In DNA, the CDR3 is TGTGCCAGCAGCCCCTCCTTAGGACACATTTCCAACACTGAAGCTTTCTTT.

The J gene is TRBJ2-2, the V gene TRBV7-2, with TRBD2 identical over 10 bases. The CDR3 has 17 amino acids. Germline loops: CDR1 SGHTA, CDR2 FQGNSA. V was clipped by 1 base and J by 8 bases; unmatched bases: 10. CDR3 in amino acids: CASSLVGLAAGVGELFF. CDR3 DNA sequence: TGTGCCAGCAGCTTAGTCGGACTAGCGGCGGGCGTGGGGGAGCTGTTTTTT.

The chain combines TRBV27 with TRBJ2-7, with 9 bases that match TRBD2. The CDR3 totals 15 residues. The germline V gene has CDR1 MNHEY and CDR2 SMNVEV (reference sequence). J gave up 7 bases and V 0 bases, and 7 bases lay outside the gene matches. CDR3 DNA: TGTGCCAGCAGTTTATCGCTAGCGGGACGTGGTGAGCAGTACTTC. This translates into CASSLSLAGRGEQYF.

The chain uses TRBV4-1 and TRBJ1-2; TRBD1 is a possible D gene (6 bases). Germline V gene sequence: CDR1 MGHRA, CDR2 YSYEKL. Trimming shortened V by 5 bases and J by 0 bases, and 10 bases separated the two germline ends. CDR3 length equals 14 residues. Here the CDR3 reads CASSSRDTNYGYTF. The CDR3 bases are TGCGCCAGCAGCTCCCGGGACACTAACTATGGCTACACCTTC.

The chain joins TRBV9 to TRBJ2-1, with 12 bases fitting TRBD2. Trimming removed 3 bases from V and 4 bases from J; junction bases left unmatched: 5. Germline loops: CDR1 SGDLS, CDR2 YYNGEE. The CDR3 spans 16 residues. The CDR3 sequence is CASSERGLAGYNEQFF. As DNA, the CDR3 is TGTGCCAGCAGCGAGAGAGGACTAGCGGGATACAATGAGCAGTTCTTC.

This chain joins TRBV7-9 and TRBJ1-3, with unresolved D. This CDR3 comprises 15 residues. V was clipped by 2 bases and J by 0 bases, with 8 bases between them. The germline gives CDR1 SEHNR, CDR2 FQNEAQ (reference sequence). CDR3 loop: CASSLTALSGNTIYF. The CDR3 DNA follows: TGTGCCAGCAGCTTAACGGCGCTCTCTGGAAACACCATATATTTT.

V is TRBV15 and J is TRBJ2-1; 8 bases match TRBD1. The J segment lost 6 bases and the V segment lost 5 bases, leaving 9 bases of the junction unmatched. The CDR3 contains 15 residues. CDR1 and CDR2 (germline): LNHNV, YYDKDF (reference sequence). The chain's CDR3 is CATSETGVYGNEQFF. CDR3 nucleotides: TGTGCCACCAGCGAGACAGGGGTGTATGGCAATGAGCAGTTCTTC.

The chain recombines TRBV5-1 with TRBJ2-7; the D is unclear. The CDR3 extends over 12 amino acids. V was trimmed by 3 bases and J by 1 base, leaving 5 bases between them. Germline CDR1 SGHRS, CDR2 YFSETQ. The CDR3 DNA reads TGCGCCAGCAGCTCAAATTCCTACGAGCAGTACTTC. Residues: CASSSNSYEQYF.

This chain links TRBV11-2 with TRBJ2-7; D uncertain. The germline V gene encodes CDR1 SGHAT and CDR2 FQNNGV. With 3 bases removed from V and 3 bases from J, the gap between germline ends came to 12 bases. The CDR3 is 14 residues long. This CDR3 is CASSFTGPIYEQYF. The CDR3 region has the DNA TGTGCCAGCAGCTTCACCGGACCGATCTACGAGCAGTACTTC.

A few counts support this clone. The V call is TRBV2, the J call TRBJ2-2, with TRBD2 matching over 9 bases. Trimming removed 1 base from V and 5 bases from J; junction bases left unmatched: 5. Germline CDR1 is SNHLY and CDR2 is FYNNEI. The CDR3 extends over 16 amino acids. The CDR3 is CASSEVGLALTGELFF. Written as DNA, the CDR3 is TGTGCCAGCAGTGAAGTAGGACTAGCGTTGACCGGGGAGCTGTTTTTT. The complete variable domain, with remaining parts taken from reference TRBV2 and TRBJ2-2, reads EPEVTQTPSHQVTQMGQEVILRCVPISNHLYFYWYRQILGQKVEFLVSFYNNEISEKSEIFDDQFSVERPDGSNFTLKIRSTKLEDSAMYFCASSEVGLALTGELFFGEGSRLTVL.

The chain couples TRBV5-1 to TRBJ1-1, with 9 nucleotides matching TRBD1. The trim removed 3 bases at V and 11 bases at J, leaving 5 bases unmatched. CDR1 and CDR2 from the germline V gene are SGHRS and YFSETQ. The CDR3 covers 12 residues. The DNA for the CDR3 is TGCGCCAGCAGCTGGGGGGACAGGGAGGCTTTCTTT. This sequence encodes CASSWGDREAFF.

The V gene is TRBV6-1, the J gene TRBJ1-2, with a weak D call TRBD1 (6 bases). In germline, CDR1 is MNHNS, CDR2 SASEGT. V was trimmed by 2 bases and J by 6 bases, leaving 16 bases between them. This CDR3 has 15 amino acids. The CDR3 protein is CASSELGQGINGYTF. For the CDR3, the DNA is TGTGCCAGCAGTGAATTGGGGCAGGGGATAAATGGCTACACCTTC.

The chain joins TRBV29-1 to TRBJ1-2, with D maybe TRBD1 (5 bases). Looked up from germline, CDR1 is SQVTM and CDR2 is ANQGSEA. V was clipped by 5 bases and J by 8 bases, with 15 bases between them. There are 12 residues in the CDR3. CDR3 coding DNA: TGCAGCGTTAATGGGGGGTTGGAGGGCTACACCTTC. Its protein product is CSVNGGLEGYTF.

The V call is TRBV2, the J call TRBJ1-5, with TRBD1 identical over 7 bases. The CDR3 spans 13 residues. The trim removed 8 bases at V and 1 base at J, leaving 2 bases unmatched. Germline CDR1 SNHLY, CDR2 FYNNEI. The CDR3 region is CASDRASNQPQHF. The CDR3 DNA reads as TGTGCCAGCGACAGGGCGAGCAATCAGCCCCAGCATTTT.

The chain uses TRBV29-1 and TRBJ1-2, with 8 bases aligning to TRBD1. Germline trimming cut 6 bases from V and 4 bases from J; bases unmatched to any gene: 4. The CDR3 has 12 amino acids. Germline V lookup: CDR1 SQVTM, CDR2 ANQGSEA. DNA of the CDR3: TGCAGCGTCTCCGGGACAGGCTATGGCTACACCTTC. Translation gives CSVSGTGYGYTF.

This rearrangement joins TRBV4-3 to TRBJ2-1; D is unresolved. V dropped 0 bases and J dropped 8 bases, with 20 bases sitting between them. CDR3 length: 17 residues. Per the germline V gene, CDR1 is LGHNA and CDR2 is YSLEER. The CDR3 DNA sequence: TGCGCCAGCAGCCAAGAGACACCGTACCAGCCCTTCGATGAGCAGTTCTTC. Protein sequence: CASSQETPYQPFDEQFF.

The genes are TRBV5-6 and TRBJ1-4; D might be TRBD1 (5 bases). V lost 2 bases and J lost 8, with 13 bases in between. CDR1 is SGHDT, CDR2 YYEEEE, per germline. The CDR3 covers 14 residues. As DNA, the CDR3 is TGTGCCAGCAGCTTCGGAGGGGTGGGCGAAAAACTGTTTTTT. Translation: CASSFGGVGEKLFF.

The chain joins TRBV9 to TRBJ2-5; D might be TRBD2 (7 bases). Germline V gene data show CDR1 as SGDLS and CDR2 as YYNGEE. CDR3 length equals 14 residues. The V end lost 2 bases, the J end lost 5 bases, and 13 bases lay between the germline ends. The CDR3 reads CASSVGGRSETQYF. As DNA, the CDR3 is TGTGCCAGCAGCGTCGGGGGGCGATCGGAGACCCAGTACTTC.

The V gene is TRBV7-9, the J gene TRBJ2-3, with TRBD1 matching 8 bases. Germline CDR1 is SEHNR and CDR2 is FQNEAQ (reference sequence). CDR3 length equals 16 residues. Trimming at V came to 5 bases and at J to 4 bases, leaving 11 bases not matched to a gene. The CDR3: CASSLGQALTPDTQYF. In DNA, the CDR3 is TGTGCCAGCAGCCTGGGACAGGCCCTAACCCCAGATACGCAGTATTTT.

The chain carries TRBV9 and TRBJ2-7; either TRBD1 or TRBD2 may fit D (5 bases each). The CDR3 length is 14 residues. The germline V gene encodes CDR1 SGDLS and CDR2 YYNGEE. The ends were cut back, 0 bases at V and 3 bases at J, with 10 bases in the middle. Here the CDR3 DNA reads TGTGCCAGCAGCGTAGCGGGACCTGGCTACGAGCAGTACTTC. Translating gives CASSVAGPGYEQYF. Full variable domain (remainder filled in from reference TRBV9 and TRBJ2-7): DSGVTQTPKHLITATGQRVTLRCSPRSGDLSVYWYQQSLDQGLQFLIQYYNGEERAKGNILERFSAQQFPDLHSELNLSSLELGDSALYFCASSVAGPGYEQYFGPGTRLTVT.

V is TRBV6-5 and J is TRBJ2-1; 7 bases line up with TRBD2. Germline V gene sequence: CDR1 MNHEY, CDR2 SVGAGI. The CDR3 is made up of 14 amino acids. V trimming: 5 bases; J trimming: 8 bases; junction bases outside the gene matches: 9. The CDR3 here is CASSETSLVHEQFF. DNA of the CDR3: TGTGCCAGCAGTGAGACTAGCTTGGTTCATGAGCAGTTCTTC.

V and J are TRBV4-2 and TRBJ1-1; a weak D match, TRBD1 (5 bases). The germline CDR1 and CDR2 sequences are LGHNA and YNFKEQ. Deletions cut 5 bases from V and 1 base from J, with 17 bases between. The CDR3 covers 16 residues. Here the CDR3 reads CASSDRGGGRNTEAFF. The DNA of the CDR3 is TGTGCCAGCAGCGACCGAGGCGGGGGGAGGAACACTGAAGCTTTCTTT.

The rearrangement joins TRBV9 to TRBJ2-7, with TRBD2 matching 7 bases. The germline V gene has CDR1 SGDLS and CDR2 YYNGEE. The CDR3 runs to 16 residues. Losses at the gene ends were 0 bases for V and 4 bases for J; bases not matched to a gene: 10. This CDR3 reads CASSVGPSGKWYEQYF. CDR3 coding DNA: TGTGCCAGCAGCGTAGGGCCTAGCGGCAAATGGTACGAGCAGTACTTC.

The rearrangement links TRBV9 to TRBJ2-7; perhaps D is TRBD1 or TRBD2 (7 bases each). The CDR3 runs 14 residues. CDR1 and CDR2 (germline): SGDLS, YYNGEE. V lost 4 bases, J lost 3 bases, and 14 bases lay in between. The CDR3 bases are TGTGCCAGCAGCCCCAGGGGGGGGGTCTACGAGCAGTACTTC. It codes for CASSPRGGVYEQYF.

The CDR3 region has the DNA TGTGCCTGGACAGGAGGGGCGGGCGGGGAGCTGTTTTTT. Translation: CAWTGGAGGELFF. The rearrangement links TRBV30 to TRBJ2-2, with D perhaps matching TRBD2 (6 bases). Trimming stripped 4 bases from V and 7 bases from J, with 13 bases between. This CDR3 is built from 13 residues. The germline gives CDR1 GTSNPN, CDR2 SVGIG (reference sequence).

The rearrangement links TRBV27 to TRBJ1-2; tentatively, D is TRBD1 (5 bases). The CDR3 spans 17 residues. CDR1 and CDR2 from the germline V gene are MNHEY and SMNVEV (reference sequence). The germline V and J ends were trimmed by 8 bases and 2 bases, with 24 bases remaining between them. CDR3 residues: CASSKYPWEGPNYGYTF. DNA for the CDR3: TGTGCCAGCTCAAAATACCCATGGGAGGGACCAAACTATGGCTACACCTTC.

Comments on this clone: The same CDR3 also results from other DNA sequences found in this sample. This chain connects TRBV27 to TRBJ1-5; D is undetermined. Per germline, CDR1 MNHEY and CDR2 SMNVEV (reference sequence). The CDR3 is 14 residues long. Trimming pared 2 bases from V and 0 bases from J, leaving 5 bases between. Written as DNA, the CDR3 is TGTGCCAGCAGTTTAATTGGTAGCAATCAGCCCCAGCATTTT. This gives the protein CASSLIGSNQPQHF.